This T cell receptor beta chain emerged from a study of yellow fever vaccine responses in identical twins. The study, taken as a whole, reports: Twins reportedly appeared to share part of their vaccine T cell response while keeping part individual.

In TCRdb, the RT-PCR reads were re-called with MiXCR into one record per CDR3 protein. The profile shows roughly 4,700 distinct CDR3 sequences, roughly 85% of them singletons. The CDR3 runs 14 residues. The trim removed 5 bases at V and 2 bases at J, leaving 6 bases unmatched. CDR1 is DFQATT and CDR2 is SNEGSKA in the germline V gene (reference sequence). Worth noting for this clonotype: Its antigen is as yet unknown.

Sequencing used T cells from blood (PBMCs), unsorted or a sorted subset (not recorded which), obtained before or after yellow fever vaccination (not recorded which). This TCR was sampled from a woman younger than 30 who received the yellow fever vaccine. V and J are TRBV20-1 and TRBJ2-3; 8 bases line up with TRBD2. The CDR3 nucleotides are TGCAGTGCTCAATTAGCGGGAAACACAGATACGCAGTATTTT. Translated: CSAQLAGNTDTQYF.